This T cell receptor (beta chain) was captured in a study of glioma-infiltrating T cells after dendritic cell vaccination. The wider study: Treatment, given 2003 to 2012, was autologous tumor lysate-pulsed dendritic cell vaccination.

Time point denoted: after dendritic cell vaccination, including at tumor progression/relapse. PBMC were collected before vaccination, two weeks after the third vaccination, and at progression. The PCR used 60 V beta and 13 J beta primers. Only in-frame clones appear in the TCRdb table, and some are missing; sequencing was by immunoSEQ multiplex PCR. The sample has 50,000 to 60,000 clones, approximately 80% seen once; the top ten hold more than 15%. The TCR was taken from a human donor with glioblastoma. The sequences come from blood, collected after dendritic cell vaccination.

The CDR3 DNA follows: TGTGCCAGCAGTGAATCCCTTTATAGGCCCCAGCATTTT. Its translation is CASSESLYRPQHF. The chain carries TRBV2 and TRBJ1-5, with no clear D. Germline V gene data show CDR1 as SNHLY and CDR2 as FYNNEI. V lost 2 bases to trimming and J lost 9 bases, with 11 bases between them. The CDR3 totals 13 residues.